This TCR beta chain was captured in a study of cytomegalovirus exposure and HLA in healthy donors. Study-wide results and caveats: Many donors carried some public TCRs, although rarity characterized most TCR sequences.

The V end lost 1 base, the J end lost 0 bases, and 13 bases lay between the germline ends. This CDR3 is built from 17 residues. In germline, CDR1 is SGHNT, CDR2 YENEEA. The protocol was immunoSEQ multiplex PCR, while the TCRdb copy is restricted to in-frame clones and leaves out a portion. The profile shows 200,000 to 250,000 clones, 80% to 85% of them singletons. On this clone itself: Its specificity is unknown.

The V call is TRBV11-3, the J call TRBJ1-3; no reliable D call. The material sequenced was PBMCs. The TCR sequence derives from a woman in her 30s in good health and CMV-seropositive. The CDR3 nucleotides read TGTGCCAGCAGCTTAGTTGGGGATATAAGCTCTGGAAACACCATATATTTT. This sequence encodes CASSLVGDISSGNTIYF.